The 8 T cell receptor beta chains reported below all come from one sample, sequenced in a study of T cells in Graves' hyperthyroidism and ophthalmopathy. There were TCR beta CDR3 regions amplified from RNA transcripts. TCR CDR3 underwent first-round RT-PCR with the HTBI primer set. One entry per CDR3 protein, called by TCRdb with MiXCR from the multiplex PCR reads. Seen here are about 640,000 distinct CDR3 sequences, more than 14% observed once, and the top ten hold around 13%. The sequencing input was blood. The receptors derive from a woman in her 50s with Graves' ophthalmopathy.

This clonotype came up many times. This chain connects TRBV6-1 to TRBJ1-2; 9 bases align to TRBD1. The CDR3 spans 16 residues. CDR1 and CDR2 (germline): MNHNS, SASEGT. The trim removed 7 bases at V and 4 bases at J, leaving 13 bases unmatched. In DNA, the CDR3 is TGTGCCAGCATTACGGAACAGGGGGCATTTGGCTATGGCTACACCTTC. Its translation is CASITEQGAFGYGYTF.

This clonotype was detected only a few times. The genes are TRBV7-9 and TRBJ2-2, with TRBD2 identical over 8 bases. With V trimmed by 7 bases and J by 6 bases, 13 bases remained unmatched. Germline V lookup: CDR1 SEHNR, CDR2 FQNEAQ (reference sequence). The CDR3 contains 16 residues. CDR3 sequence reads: CASTRHRAGVPGELFF. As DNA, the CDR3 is TGTGCCAGCACCCGTCATCGAGCGGGAGTTCCCGGGGAGCTGTTTTTT. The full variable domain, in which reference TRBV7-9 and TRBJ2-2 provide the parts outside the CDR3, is DTGVSQNPRHKITKRGQNVTFRCDPISEHNRLYWYRQTLGQGPEFLTYFQNEAQLEKSRLLSDRFSAERPKGSFSTLEIQRTEQGDSAMYLCASTRHRAGVPGELFFGEGSRLTVL.

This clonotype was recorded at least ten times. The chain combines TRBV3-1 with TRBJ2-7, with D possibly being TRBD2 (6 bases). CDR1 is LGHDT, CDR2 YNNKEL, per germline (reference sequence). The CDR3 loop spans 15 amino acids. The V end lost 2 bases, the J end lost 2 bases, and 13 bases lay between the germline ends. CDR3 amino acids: CASSQPGLPTYEQYF. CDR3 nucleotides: TGTGCCAGCAGCCAACCGGGACTGCCGACCTACGAGCAGTACTTC.

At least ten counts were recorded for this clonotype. Here the CDR3 DNA reads TGTGCCATCAGTGAGTCGATAGGGTTCCGAGACCAGCCCCAGCATTTT. It codes for CAISESIGFRDQPQHF. The rearrangement uses TRBV10-3 and TRBJ1-5, with unresolved D. The germline V gene encodes CDR1 ENHRY and CDR2 SYGVKD. The CDR3 runs to 16 residues. Between the trimmed V and J ends, which lost 0 bases and 7 bases, there was a span of 16 bases.

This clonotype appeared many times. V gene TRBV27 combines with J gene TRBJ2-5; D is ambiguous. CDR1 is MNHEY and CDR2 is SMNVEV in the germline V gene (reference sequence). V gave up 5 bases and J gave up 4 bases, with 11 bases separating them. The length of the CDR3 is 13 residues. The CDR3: CASSPRTRETQYF. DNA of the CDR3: TGTGCCAGCAGTCCCCGGACGAGAGAGACCCAGTACTTC.

Written as DNA, the CDR3 is TGTGCCAGCAGTTCGGCAGGGGTGATCGCTGAAGCTTTCTTT. Translating gives CASSSAGVIAEAFF. This chain connects TRBV28 to TRBJ1-1; D is possibly TRBD1 (6 bases). Trimming removed 4 bases at V and 6 bases at J, with 15 bases between. This CDR3 has 14 residues. Germline CDR1 is MDHEN and CDR2 is SYDVKM. The full variable domain, rest sourced from reference TRBV28 and TRBJ1-1, is DVKVTQSSRYLVKRTGEKVFLECVQDMDHENMFWYRQDPGLGLRLIYFSYDVKMKEKGDIPEGYSVSREKKERFSLILESASTNQTSMYLCASSSAGVIAEAFFGQGTRLTVV.

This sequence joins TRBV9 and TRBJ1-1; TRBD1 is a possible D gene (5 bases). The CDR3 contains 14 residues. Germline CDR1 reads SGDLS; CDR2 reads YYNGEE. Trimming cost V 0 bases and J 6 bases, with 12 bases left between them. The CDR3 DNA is TGTGCCAGCAGCGTAGTAGCGGTAGGGGCTGAAGCTTTCTTT. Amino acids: CASSVVAVGAEAFF.

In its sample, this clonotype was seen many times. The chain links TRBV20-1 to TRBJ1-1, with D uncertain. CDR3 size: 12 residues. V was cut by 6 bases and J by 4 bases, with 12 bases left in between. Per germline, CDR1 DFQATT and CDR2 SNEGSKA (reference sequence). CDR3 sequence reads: CSARVSATEAFF. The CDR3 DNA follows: TGCAGTGCACGGGTTTCTGCCACTGAAGCTTTCTTT.